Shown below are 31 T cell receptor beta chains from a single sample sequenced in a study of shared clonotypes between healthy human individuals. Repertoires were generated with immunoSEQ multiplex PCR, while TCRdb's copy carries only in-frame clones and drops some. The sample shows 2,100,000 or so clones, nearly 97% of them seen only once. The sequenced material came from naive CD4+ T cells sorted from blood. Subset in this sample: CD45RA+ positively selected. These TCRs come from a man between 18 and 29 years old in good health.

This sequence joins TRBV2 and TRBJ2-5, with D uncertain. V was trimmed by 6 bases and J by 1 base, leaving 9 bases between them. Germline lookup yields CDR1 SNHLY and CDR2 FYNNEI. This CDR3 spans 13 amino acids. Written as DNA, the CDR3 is TGTGCCAGCAGAGCGCAATCCCAAGAGACCCAGTACTTC. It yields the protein CASRAQSQETQYF.

CDR3 loop: CASSQSVGSGVETQYF. CDR3 sequence (DNA): TGCGCCAGCAGCCAATCGGTGGGTAGCGGGGTGGAGACCCAGTACTTC. The genes are TRBV4-3 and TRBJ2-5; 8 bases match TRBD2. J was trimmed by 5 bases and V by 2 bases; bases with no gene match: 10. CDR1 is LGHNA and CDR2 is YSLEER in the germline V gene. The CDR3 consists of 16 residues.

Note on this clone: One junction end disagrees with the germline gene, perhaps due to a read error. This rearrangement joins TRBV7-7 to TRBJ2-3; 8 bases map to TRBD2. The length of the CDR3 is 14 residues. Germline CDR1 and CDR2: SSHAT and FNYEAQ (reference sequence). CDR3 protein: CASSLGLAGDTQYF. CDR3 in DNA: TGTGCTAGCAGCTTAGGGCTAGCGGGAGATACGCAGTATTTT.

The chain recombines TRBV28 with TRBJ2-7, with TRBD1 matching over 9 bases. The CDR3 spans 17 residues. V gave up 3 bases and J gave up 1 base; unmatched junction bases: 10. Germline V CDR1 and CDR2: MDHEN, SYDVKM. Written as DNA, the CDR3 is TGTGCCAGCAGTTTGGACCCCGGGACAGGGAGATCCTACGAGCAGTACTTC. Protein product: CASSLDPGTGRSYEQYF.

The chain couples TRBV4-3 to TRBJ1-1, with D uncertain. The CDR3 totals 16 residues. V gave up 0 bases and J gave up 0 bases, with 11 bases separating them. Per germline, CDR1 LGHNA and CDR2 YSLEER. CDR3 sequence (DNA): TGCGCCAGCAGCCAAGATCTCGGGGTCATGAACACTGAAGCTTTCTTT. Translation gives CASSQDLGVMNTEAFF.

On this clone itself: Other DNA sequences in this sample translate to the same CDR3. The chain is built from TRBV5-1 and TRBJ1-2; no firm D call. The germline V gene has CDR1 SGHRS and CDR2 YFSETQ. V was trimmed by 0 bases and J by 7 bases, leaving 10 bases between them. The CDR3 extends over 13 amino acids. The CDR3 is CASSLAGSGGYTF. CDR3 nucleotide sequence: TGCGCCAGCAGCTTGGCAGGTAGCGGTGGCTACACCTTC.

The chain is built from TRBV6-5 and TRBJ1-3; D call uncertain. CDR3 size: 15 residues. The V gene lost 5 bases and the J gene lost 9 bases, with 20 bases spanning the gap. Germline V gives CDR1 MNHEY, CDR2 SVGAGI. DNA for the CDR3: TGTGCCAGCAGTGGACCTTTTCCCGGCGTTGGCACCATATATTTT. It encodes CASSGPFPGVGTIYF.

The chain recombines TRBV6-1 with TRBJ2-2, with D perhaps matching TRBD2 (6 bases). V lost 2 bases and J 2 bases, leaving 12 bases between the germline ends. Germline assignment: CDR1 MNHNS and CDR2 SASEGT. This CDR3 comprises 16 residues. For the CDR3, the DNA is TGTGCCAGCAGTGAACCCGGGAGCCCAAACACCGGGGAGCTGTTTTTT. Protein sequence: CASSEPGSPNTGELFF.

The CDR3 DNA is TGTGCCAGCTCACCAAGCGTCGACAGCAACTATGGCTACACCTTC. Amino acids: CASSPSVDSNYGYTF. The chain has TRBV18 and TRBJ1-2; D perhaps matches TRBD1 (5 bases). The CDR3 is made up of 15 amino acids. Germline V CDR1 and CDR2: KGHSH, LQKENI. V lost 2 bases and J 2 bases, leaving 12 bases between the germline ends.

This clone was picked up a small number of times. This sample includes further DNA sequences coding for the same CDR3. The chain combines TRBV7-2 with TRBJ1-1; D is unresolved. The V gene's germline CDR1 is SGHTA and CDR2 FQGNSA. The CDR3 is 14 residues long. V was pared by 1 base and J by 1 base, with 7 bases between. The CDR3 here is CASSLGRANTEAFF. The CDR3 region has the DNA TGTGCCAGCAGCTTAGGTCGGGCGAACACTGAAGCTTTCTTT.

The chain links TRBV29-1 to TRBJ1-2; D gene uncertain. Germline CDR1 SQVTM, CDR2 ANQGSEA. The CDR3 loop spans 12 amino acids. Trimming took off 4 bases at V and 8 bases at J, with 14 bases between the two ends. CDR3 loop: CSVGGQLLGYTF. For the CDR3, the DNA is TGCAGCGTTGGTGGTCAGCTATTAGGCTACACCTTC.

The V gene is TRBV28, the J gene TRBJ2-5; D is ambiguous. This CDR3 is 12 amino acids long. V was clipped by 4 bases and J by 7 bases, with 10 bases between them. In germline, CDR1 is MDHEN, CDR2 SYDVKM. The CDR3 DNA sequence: TGTGCCAGCAGTTCTAAGGGTTGGACCCAGTACTTC. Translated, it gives CASSSKGWTQYF.

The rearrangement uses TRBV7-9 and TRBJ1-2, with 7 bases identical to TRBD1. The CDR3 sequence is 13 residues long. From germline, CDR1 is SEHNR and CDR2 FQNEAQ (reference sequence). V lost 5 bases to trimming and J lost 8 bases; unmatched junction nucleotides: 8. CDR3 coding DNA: TGTGCCAGCAGCCTCCGGGACAGTCGGGGCTACACCTTC. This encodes CASSLRDSRGYTF.

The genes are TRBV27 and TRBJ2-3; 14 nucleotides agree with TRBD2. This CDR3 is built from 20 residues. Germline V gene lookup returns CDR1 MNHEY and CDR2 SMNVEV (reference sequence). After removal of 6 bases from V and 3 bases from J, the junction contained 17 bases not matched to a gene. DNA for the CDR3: TGTGCCAGCAGCCCAAGTCCTCGACTAGCGGGGGGGCCGCGGACAGATACGCAGTATTTT. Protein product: CASSPSPRLAGGPRTDTQYF.

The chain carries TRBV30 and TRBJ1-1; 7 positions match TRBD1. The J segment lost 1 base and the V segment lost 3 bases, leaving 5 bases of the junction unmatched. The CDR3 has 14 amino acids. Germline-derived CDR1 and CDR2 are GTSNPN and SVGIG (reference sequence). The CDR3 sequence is CAWRPGTENTEAFF. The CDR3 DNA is TGTGCCTGGAGGCCCGGGACAGAGAACACTGAAGCTTTCTTT.

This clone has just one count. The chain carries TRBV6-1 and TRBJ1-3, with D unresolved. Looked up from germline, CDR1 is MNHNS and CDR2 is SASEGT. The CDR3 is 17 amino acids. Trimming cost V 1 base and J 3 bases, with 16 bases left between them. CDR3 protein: CASSEGSRNMGGNTIYF. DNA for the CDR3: TGTGCCAGCAGTGAAGGGTCAAGGAATATGGGTGGAAACACCATATATTTT.

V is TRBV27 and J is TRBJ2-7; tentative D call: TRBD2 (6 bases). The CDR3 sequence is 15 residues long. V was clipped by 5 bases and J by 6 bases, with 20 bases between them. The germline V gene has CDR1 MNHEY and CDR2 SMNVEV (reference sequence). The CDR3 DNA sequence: TGTGCCAGCAGTACCGGGGGACTGGGAGGTTTCGAGCAGTACTTC. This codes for CASSTGGLGGFEQYF.

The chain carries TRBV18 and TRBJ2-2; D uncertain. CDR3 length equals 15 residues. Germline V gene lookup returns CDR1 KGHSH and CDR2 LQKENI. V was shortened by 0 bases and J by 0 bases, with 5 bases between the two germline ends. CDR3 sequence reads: CASSPPAANTGELFF. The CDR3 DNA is TGTGCCAGCTCACCACCGGCAGCGAACACCGGGGAGCTGTTTTTT.

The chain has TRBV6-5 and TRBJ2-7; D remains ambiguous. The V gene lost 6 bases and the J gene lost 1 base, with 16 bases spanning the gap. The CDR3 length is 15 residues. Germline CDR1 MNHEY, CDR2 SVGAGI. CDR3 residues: CASSSPGRASYEQYF. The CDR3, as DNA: TGTGCCAGCAGCTCCCCCGGACGCGCGTCCTACGAGCAGTACTTC.

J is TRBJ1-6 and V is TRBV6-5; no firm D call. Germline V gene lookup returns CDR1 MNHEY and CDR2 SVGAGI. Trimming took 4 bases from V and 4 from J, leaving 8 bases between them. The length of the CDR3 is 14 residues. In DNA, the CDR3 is TGTGCCAGCAGTTCCGCCGGGTATAATTCACCCCTCCACTTT. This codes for CASSSAGYNSPLHF.

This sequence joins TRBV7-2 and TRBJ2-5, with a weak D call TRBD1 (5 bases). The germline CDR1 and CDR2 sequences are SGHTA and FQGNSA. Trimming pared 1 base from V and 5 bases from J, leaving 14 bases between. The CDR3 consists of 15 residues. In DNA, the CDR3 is TGTGCCAGCAGCTTAGGACAGCCAGGCATGGAGACCCAGTACTTC. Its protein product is CASSLGQPGMETQYF. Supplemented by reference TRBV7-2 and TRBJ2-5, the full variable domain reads GAGVSQSPSNKVTEKGKDVELRCDPISGHTALYWYRQSLGQGLEFLIYFQGNSAPDKSGLPSDRFSAERTGGSVSTLTIQRTQQEDSAVYLCASSLGQPGMETQYFGPGTRLLVL.

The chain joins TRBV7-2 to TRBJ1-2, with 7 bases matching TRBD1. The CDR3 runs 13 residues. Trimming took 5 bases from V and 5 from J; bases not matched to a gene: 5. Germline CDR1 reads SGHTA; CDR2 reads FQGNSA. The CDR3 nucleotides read TGTGCCAGCAGCCCCGGGACAGAGTATGGCTACACCTTC. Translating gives CASSPGTEYGYTF. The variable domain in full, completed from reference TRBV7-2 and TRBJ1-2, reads GAGVSQSPSNKVTEKGKDVELRCDPISGHTALYWYRQSLGQGLEFLIYFQGNSAPDKSGLPSDRFSAERTGGSVSTLTIQRTQQEDSAVYLCASSPGTEYGYTFGSGTRLTVV.

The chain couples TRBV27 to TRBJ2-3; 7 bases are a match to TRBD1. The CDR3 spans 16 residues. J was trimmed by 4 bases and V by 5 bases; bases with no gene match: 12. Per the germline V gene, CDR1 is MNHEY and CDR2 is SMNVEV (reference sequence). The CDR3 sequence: CASSQGQKMLADTQYF. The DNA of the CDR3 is TGTGCCAGCAGTCAGGGACAGAAAATGTTGGCAGATACGCAGTATTTT.

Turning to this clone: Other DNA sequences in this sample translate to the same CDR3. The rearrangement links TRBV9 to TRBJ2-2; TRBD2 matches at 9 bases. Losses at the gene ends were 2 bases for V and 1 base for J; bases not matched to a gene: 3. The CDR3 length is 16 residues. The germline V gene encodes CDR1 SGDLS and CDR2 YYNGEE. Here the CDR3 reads CASSVGSGGNTGELFF. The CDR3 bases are TGTGCCAGCAGCGTGGGTAGCGGGGGGAACACCGGGGAGCTGTTTTTT.

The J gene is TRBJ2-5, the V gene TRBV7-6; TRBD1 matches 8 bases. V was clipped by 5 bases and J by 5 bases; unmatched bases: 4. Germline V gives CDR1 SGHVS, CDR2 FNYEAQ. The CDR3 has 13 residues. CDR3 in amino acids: CASSRTGGETQYF. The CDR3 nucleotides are TGTGCCAGCAGCCGAACAGGGGGGGAGACCCAGTACTTC.

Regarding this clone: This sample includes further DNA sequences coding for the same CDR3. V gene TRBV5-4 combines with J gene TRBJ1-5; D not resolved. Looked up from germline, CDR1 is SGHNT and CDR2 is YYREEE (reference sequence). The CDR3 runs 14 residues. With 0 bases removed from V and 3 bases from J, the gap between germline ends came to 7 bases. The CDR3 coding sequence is TGTGCCAGCAGCTTGGGAGGACTCAATCAGCCCCAGCATTTT. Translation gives CASSLGGLNQPQHF.

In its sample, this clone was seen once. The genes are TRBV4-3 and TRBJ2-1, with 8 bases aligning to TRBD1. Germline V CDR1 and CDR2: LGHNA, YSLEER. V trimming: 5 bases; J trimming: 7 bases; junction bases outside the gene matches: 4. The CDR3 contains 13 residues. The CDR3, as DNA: TGCGCCAGCAGCGACAGGGGAGGTAATGAGCAGTTCTTC. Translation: CASSDRGGNEQFF.

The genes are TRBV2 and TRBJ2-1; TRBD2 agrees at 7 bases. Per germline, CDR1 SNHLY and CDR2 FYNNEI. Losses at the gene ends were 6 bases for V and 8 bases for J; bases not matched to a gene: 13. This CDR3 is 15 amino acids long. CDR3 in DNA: TGTGCCAGCAGGTCTAGCGGTTCTTACGTTGATGAGCAGTTCTTC. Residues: CASRSSGSYVDEQFF.

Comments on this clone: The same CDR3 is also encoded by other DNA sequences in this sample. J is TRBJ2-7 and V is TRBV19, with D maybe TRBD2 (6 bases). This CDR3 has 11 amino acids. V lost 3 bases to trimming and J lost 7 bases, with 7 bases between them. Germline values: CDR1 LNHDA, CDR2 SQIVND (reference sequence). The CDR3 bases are TGTGCCAGTAGTATCGGAGGGGAGCAGTACTTC. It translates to CASSIGGEQYF.

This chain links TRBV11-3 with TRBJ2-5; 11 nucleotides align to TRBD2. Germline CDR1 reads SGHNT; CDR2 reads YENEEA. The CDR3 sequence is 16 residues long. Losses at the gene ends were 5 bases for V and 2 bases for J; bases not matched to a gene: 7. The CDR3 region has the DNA TGTGCCAGCAGCAAGGGACTAGCGGCCCGGCAAGAGACCCAGTACTTC. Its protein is CASSKGLAARQETQYF.

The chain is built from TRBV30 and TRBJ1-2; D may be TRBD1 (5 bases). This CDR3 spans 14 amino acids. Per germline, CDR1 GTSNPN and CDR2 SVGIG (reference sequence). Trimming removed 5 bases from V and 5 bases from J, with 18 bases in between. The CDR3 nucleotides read TGTGCCTGGGGGGGACGCCGGGATGGGTATGGCTACACCTTC. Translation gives CAWGGRRDGYGYTF.